These T cell receptor beta chains were read from a single sample in a study of shared clonotypes between healthy human individuals. Assay: immunoSEQ multiplex PCR; the TCRdb copy retains only in-frame clones and omits some. The repertoire has roughly 1,500,000 clones, approximately 98.5% of them found once; the top ten carry roughly 0.36%. The sample was naive CD4+ T cells sorted from blood. The receptors here all came from a man aged 30-40 years in good health. Each CDR3 is given with its conserved first and last residue. The D gene is left open where the match is weak. The listing skips clone size in some rows; elsewhere it reads once, few, many or a size class.

>-|TRBJ1-4|TRBV5-1|-
CASTTAGGRNEKLFF
>-|TRBJ2-1|TRBV5-4|-
CASSGTGPTYNEQFF
>TRBD1|TRBJ2-5|TRBV27|-
CASSLNRGRETQYF
>TRBD2|TRBJ2-7|TRBV5-4|-
CASSLDPSGGEQYF
>TRBD2|TRBJ2-5|TRBV29-1|-
CSVPSSGGQETQYF
>-|TRBJ2-5|TRBV29-1|-
CSVVNPGETQYF
>TRBD1|TRBJ2-7|TRBV7-2|-
CASSSSGQAYEQYF
>-|TRBJ1-1|TRBV5-1|-
CASSPGHTNTEAFF
>TRBD2|TRBJ2-1|TRBV5-1|-
CASSGEAAGAPGGNEQFF
>-|TRBJ2-5|TRBV30|-
CAWLKHLGTQETQYF
>-|TRBJ1-1|TRBV15|-
CATSRQGPRNTEAFF
>TRBD2|TRBJ2-5|TRBV5-1|-
CASSLGPGLQETQYF
>-|TRBJ2-2|TRBV13|-
CASSLVSGALTGELFF
>-|TRBJ2-2|TRBV5-1|-
CASSPQVGRNTGELFF
>TRBD1|TRBJ2-5|TRBV7-2|-
CATLTGSGRETQYF
>TRBD2|TRBJ2-1|TRBV9|-
CASSPGTSGRLGGNEQFF
>-|TRBJ2-3|TRBV5-1|once
CASSSTSGTDTQYF
>TRBD1|TRBJ2-7|TRBV7-6|-
CASSRDREYEQYF
>TRBD1|TRBJ1-2|TRBV5-1|-
CASSYRTGGGYGYTF
>-|TRBJ1-5|TRBV10-3|-
CAISPHKMTDFSNQPQHF
>TRBD1|TRBJ1-2|TRBV28|once
CASSGYRDSSSYGYTF
>-|TRBJ2-6|TRBV6-6|once
CASCGSGTSGANVLTF
>-|TRBJ1-1|TRBV2|-
CASHWSTLNTEAFF
>TRBD2|TRBJ2-3|TRBV9|-
CASSVGAGGEDTQYF
>-|TRBJ2-3|TRBV10-3|-
CAISGTAVSTDTQYF
>TRBD2|TRBJ2-7|TRBV5-4|-
CASNPTGRAYEQYF